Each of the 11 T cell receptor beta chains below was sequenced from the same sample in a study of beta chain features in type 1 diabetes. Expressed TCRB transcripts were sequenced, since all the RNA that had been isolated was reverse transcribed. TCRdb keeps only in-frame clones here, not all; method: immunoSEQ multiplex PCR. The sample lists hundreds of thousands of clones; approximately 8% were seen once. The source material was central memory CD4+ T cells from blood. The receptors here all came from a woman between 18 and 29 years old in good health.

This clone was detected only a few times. The CDR3 coding sequence is TGTGCCAGCAGCCGTCCGGACTGGGGCCAAGAGACCCAGTACTTC. Its protein is CASSRPDWGQETQYF. The chain couples TRBV5-6 to TRBJ2-5; D may be TRBD2 (5 bases). Trimming shortened V by 4 bases and J by 1 base, and 14 bases separated the two germline ends. This CDR3 region has 15 residues. CDR1 is SGHDT, CDR2 YYEEEE, per germline.

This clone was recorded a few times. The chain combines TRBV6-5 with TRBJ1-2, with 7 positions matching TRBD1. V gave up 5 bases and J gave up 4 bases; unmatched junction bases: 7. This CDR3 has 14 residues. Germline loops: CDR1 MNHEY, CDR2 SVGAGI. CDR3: CASSKSRQGYGYTF. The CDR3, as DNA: TGTGCCAGCAGTAAATCGCGACAGGGCTATGGCTACACCTTC.

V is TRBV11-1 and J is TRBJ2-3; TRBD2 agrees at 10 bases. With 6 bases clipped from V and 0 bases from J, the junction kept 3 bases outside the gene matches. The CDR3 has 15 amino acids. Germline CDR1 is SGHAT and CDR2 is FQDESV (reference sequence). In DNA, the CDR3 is TGTGCCAGCAGACAGCGGGAGGGAAGCACAGATACGCAGTATTTT. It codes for CASRQREGSTDTQYF.

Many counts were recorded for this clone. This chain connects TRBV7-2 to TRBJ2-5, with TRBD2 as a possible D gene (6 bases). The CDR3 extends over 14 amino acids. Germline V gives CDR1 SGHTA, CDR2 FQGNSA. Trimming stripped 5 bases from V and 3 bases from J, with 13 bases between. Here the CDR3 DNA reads TGTGCCAGCAGCGTTAGCGGAACTAAAGAGACCCAGTACTTC. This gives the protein CASSVSGTKETQYF.

CDR3 region: CASSLTGEPQETQYF. The CDR3 DNA sequence: TGTGCCAGCAGCTTGACCGGGGAACCGCAAGAGACCCAGTACTTC. This chain uses TRBV5-5 with TRBJ2-5; possibly TRBD2 for D (5 bases). Germline CDR1 reads SGHKS; CDR2 reads YYEKEE (reference sequence). Trimming shortened V by 1 base and J by 2 bases, and 12 bases separated the two germline ends. The CDR3 runs 15 residues. Full variable domain (rest looked up from reference TRBV5-5 and TRBJ2-5): DAGVTQSPTHLIKTRGQQVTLRCSPISGHKSVSWYQQVLGQGPQFIFQYYEKEERGRGNFPDRFSARQFPNYSSELNVNALLLGDSALYLCASSLTGEPQETQYFGPGTRLLVL.

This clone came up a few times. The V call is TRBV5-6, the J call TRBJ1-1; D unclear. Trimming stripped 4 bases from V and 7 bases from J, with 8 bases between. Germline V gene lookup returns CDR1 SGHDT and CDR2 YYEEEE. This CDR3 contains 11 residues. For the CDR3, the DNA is TGTGCCAGCAGCCGCCTAGTTGAAGCTTTCTTT. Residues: CASSRLVEAFF.

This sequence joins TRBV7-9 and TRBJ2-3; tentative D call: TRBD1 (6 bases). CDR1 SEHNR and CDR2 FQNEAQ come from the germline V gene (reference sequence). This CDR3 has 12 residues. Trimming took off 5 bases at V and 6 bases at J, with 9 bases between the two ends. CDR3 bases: TGTGCCAGCAGCCGACAGGATGATACGCAGTATTTT. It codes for CASSRQDDTQYF.

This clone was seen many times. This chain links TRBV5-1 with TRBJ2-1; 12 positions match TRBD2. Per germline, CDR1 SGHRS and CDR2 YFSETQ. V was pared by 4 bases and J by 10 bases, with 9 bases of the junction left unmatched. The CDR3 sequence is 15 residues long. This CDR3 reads CASSPGLAGYGEQFF. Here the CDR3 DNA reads TGCGCCAGCAGCCCTGGACTAGCGGGATATGGGGAGCAGTTCTTC.

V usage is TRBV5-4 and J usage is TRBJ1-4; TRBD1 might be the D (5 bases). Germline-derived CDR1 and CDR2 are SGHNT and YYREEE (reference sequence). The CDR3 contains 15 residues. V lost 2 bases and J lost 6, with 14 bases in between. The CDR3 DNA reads TGTGCCAGCAGCTTTGTAGGGACTAGTGATGAAAAACTGTTTTTT. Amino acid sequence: CASSFVGTSDEKLFF.

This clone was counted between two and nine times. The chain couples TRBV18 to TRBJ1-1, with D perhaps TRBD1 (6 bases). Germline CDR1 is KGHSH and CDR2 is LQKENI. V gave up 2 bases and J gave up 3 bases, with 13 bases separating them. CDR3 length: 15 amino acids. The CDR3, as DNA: TGTGCCAGCTCACCAACAGGGAGGTTGGACACTGAAGCTTTCTTT. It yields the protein CASSPTGRLDTEAFF. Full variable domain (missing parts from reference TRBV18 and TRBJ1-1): NAGVMQNPRHLVRRRGQEARLRCSPMKGHSHVYWYRQLPEEGLKFMVYLQKENIIDESGMPKERFSAEFPKEGPSILRIQQVVRGDSAAYFCASSPTGRLDTEAFFGQGTRLTVV.

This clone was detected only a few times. This chain's CDR3 is CASSYSFSGANVLTF. DNA of the CDR3: TGTGCCAGCAGTTACTCGTTCTCCGGAGCCAACGTCCTGACTTTC. The chain uses TRBV6-6 and TRBJ2-6; D gene ambiguous. Deletions cut 0 bases from V and 7 bases from J, with 10 bases between. Germline V CDR1 and CDR2: MNHNY, SVGAGI (reference sequence). The CDR3 has 15 residues.